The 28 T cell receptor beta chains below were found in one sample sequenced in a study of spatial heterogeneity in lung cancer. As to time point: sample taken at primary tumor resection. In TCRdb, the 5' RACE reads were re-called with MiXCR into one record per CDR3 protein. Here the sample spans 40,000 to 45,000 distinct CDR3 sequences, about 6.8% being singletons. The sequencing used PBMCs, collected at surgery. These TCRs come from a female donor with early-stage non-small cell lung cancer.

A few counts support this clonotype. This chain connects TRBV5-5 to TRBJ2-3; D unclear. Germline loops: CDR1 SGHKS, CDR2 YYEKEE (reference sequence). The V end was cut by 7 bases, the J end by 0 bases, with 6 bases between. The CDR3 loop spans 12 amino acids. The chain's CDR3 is CASAESTDTQYF. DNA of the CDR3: TGTGCCAGCGCAGAAAGCACAGATACGCAGTATTTT.

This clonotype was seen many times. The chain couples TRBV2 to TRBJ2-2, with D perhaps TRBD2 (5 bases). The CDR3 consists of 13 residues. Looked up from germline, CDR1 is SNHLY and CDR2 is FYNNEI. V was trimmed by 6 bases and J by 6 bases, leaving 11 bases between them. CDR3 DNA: TGTGCCAGCAGCTTTGCCGGGGCCGGGGAGCTGTTTTTT. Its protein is CASSFAGAGELFF.

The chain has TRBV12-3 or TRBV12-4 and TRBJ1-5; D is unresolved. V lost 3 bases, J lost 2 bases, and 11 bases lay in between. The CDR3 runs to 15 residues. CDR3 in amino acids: CASSFQNQGNQPQHF. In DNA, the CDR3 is TGTGCCAGCAGTTTTCAGAACCAGGGCAATCAGCCCCAGCATTTT.

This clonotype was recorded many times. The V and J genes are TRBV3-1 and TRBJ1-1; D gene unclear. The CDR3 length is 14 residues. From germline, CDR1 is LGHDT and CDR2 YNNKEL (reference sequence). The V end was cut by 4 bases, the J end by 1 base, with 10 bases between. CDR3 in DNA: TGTGCCAGCAGCCGAGACACCGGGAACACTGAAGCTTTCTTT. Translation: CASSRDTGNTEAFF. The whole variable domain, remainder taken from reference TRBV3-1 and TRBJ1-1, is DTAVSQTPKYLVTQMGNDKSIKCEQNLGHDTMYWYKQDSKKFLKIMFSYNNKELIINETVPNRFSPKSPDKAHLNLHINSLELGDSAVYFCASSRDTGNTEAFFGQGTRLTVV.

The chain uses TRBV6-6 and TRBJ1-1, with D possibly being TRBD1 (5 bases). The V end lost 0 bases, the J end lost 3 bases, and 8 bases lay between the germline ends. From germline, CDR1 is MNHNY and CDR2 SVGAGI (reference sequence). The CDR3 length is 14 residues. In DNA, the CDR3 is TGTGCCAGCAGTTACTCAGGGGCGGACACTGAAGCTTTCTTT. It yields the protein CASSYSGADTEAFF.

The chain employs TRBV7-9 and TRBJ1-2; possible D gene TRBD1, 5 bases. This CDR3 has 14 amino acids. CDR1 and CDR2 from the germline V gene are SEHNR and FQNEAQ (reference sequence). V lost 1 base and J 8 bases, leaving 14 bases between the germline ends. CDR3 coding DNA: TGTGCCAGCAGCTTAGAGGGACCGGCGATCGGCTACACCTTC. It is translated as CASSLEGPAIGYTF. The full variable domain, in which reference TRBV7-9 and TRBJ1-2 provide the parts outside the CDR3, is DTGVSQNPRHKITKRGQNVTFRCDPISEHNRLYWYRQTLGQGPEFLTYFQNEAQLEKSRLLSDRFSAERPKGSFSTLEIQRTEQGDSAMYLCASSLEGPAIGYTFGSGTRLTVV.

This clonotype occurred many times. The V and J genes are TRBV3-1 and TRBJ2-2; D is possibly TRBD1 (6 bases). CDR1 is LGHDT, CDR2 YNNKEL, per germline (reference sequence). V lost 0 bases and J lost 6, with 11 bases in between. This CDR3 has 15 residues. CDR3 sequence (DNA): TGTGCCAGCAGCCAAGACAGGGGATGGCCCGGGGAGCTGTTTTTT. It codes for CASSQDRGWPGELFF.

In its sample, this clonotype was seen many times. This CDR3 is CASSFGGSNQPQHF. The CDR3 DNA follows: TGCGCCAGCAGCTTTGGGGGGAGCAATCAGCCCCAGCATTTT. The chain is built from TRBV5-1 and TRBJ1-5; D perhaps matches TRBD1 (5 bases). Germline V gene lookup returns CDR1 SGHRS and CDR2 YFSETQ. The CDR3 has 14 residues. Deletions cut 2 bases from V and 1 base from J, with 7 bases between. Using reference TRBV5-1 and TRBJ1-5 for the parts outside the CDR3, the full variable domain is KAGVTQTPRYLIKTRGQQVTLSCSPISGHRSVSWYQQTPGQGLQFLFEYFSETQRNKGNFPGRFSGRQFSNSRSEMNVSTLELGDSALYLCASSFGGSNQPQHFGDGTRLSIL.

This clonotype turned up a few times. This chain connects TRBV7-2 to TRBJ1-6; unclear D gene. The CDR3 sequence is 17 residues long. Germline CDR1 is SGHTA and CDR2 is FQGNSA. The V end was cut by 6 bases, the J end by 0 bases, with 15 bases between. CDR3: CASSPRTGSSYNSPLHF. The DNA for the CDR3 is TGTGCCAGCAGTCCGAGGACGGGAAGCTCCTATAATTCACCCCTCCACTTT.

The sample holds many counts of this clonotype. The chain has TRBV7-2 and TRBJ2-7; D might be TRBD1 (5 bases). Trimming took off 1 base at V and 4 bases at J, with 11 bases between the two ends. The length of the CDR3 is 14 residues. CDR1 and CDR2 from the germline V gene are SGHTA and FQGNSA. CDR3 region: CASSLVFQGYEQYF. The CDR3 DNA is TGTGCCAGCAGCTTAGTATTTCAGGGTTACGAGCAGTACTTC.

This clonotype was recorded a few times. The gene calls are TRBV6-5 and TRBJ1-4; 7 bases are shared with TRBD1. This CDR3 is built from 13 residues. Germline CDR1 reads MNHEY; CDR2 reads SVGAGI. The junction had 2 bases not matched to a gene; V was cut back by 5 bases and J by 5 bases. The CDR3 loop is CASSTGDNEKLFF. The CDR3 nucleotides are TGTGCCAGCAGTACAGGGGACAATGAAAAACTGTTTTTT.

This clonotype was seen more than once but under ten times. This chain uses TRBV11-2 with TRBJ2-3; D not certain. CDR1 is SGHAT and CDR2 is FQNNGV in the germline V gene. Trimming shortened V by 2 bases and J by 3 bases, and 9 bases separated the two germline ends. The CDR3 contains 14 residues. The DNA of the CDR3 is TGTGCCAGCAGCTTACAAGGAGCTACAGATACGCAGTATTTT. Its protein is CASSLQGATDTQYF. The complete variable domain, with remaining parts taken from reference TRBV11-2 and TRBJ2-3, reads EAGVAQSPRYKIIEKRQSVAFWCNPISGHATLYWYQQILGQGPKLLIQFQNNGVVDDSQLPKDRFSAERLKGVDSTLKIQPAKLEDSAVYLCASSLQGATDTQYFGPGTRLTVL.

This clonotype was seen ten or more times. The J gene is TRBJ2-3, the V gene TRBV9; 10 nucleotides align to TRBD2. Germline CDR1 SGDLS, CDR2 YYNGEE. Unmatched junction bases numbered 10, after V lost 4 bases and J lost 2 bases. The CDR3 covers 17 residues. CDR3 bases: TGTGCCAGCAGCCCAGCGGGACTAGCGAGTCTCACAGATACGCAGTATTTT. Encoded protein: CASSPAGLASLTDTQYF.

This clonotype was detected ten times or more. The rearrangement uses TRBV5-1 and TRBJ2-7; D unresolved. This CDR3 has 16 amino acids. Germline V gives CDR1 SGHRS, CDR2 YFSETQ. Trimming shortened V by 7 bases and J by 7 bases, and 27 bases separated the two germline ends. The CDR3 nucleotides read TGCGCCAGCGGTTCGGGTGGAGCCCCCCTCAAGGGAGAGCAGTACTTC. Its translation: CASGSGGAPLKGEQYF. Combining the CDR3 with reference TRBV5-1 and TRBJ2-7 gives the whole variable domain KAGVTQTPRYLIKTRGQQVTLSCSPISGHRSVSWYQQTPGQGLQFLFEYFSETQRNKGNFPGRFSGRQFSNSRSEMNVSTLELGDSALYLCASGSGGAPLKGEQYFGPGTRLTVT.

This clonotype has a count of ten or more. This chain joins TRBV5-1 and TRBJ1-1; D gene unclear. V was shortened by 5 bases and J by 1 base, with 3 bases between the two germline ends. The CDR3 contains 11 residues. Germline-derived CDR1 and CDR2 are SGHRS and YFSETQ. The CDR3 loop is CASSQNTEAFF. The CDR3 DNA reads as TGCGCCAGCAGTCAGAACACTGAAGCTTTCTTT.

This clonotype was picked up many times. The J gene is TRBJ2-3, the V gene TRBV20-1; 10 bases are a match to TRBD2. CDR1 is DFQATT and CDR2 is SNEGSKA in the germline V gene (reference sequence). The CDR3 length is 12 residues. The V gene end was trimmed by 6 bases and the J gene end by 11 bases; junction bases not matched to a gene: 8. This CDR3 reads CSAAPGLALQYF. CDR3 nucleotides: TGCAGTGCCGCGCCGGGACTAGCGCTGCAGTATTTT.

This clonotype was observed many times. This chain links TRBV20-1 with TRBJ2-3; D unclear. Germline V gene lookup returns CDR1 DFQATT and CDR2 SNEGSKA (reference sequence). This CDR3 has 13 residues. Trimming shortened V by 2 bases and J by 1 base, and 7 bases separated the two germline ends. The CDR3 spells CSARIGGTDTQYF. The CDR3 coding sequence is TGCAGTGCTAGAATCGGCGGCACAGATACGCAGTATTTT.

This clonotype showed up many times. The CDR3 nucleotides are TGTGCCAGCACACGAGGGGCCTACAATGAGCAGTTCTTC. This sequence encodes CASTRGAYNEQFF. The gene calls are TRBV4-2 and TRBJ2-1; D may correspond to TRBD1 or TRBD2 (5 bases each). Per the germline V gene, CDR1 is LGHNA and CDR2 is YNFKEQ. V lost 7 bases and J lost 2, with 9 bases in between. This CDR3 contains 13 residues.

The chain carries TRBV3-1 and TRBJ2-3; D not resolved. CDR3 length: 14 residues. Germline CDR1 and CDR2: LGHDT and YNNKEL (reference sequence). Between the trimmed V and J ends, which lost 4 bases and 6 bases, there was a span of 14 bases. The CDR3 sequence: CASSPGSFRDTQYF. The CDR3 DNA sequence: TGTGCCAGCAGCCCCGGGTCTTTTCGGGATACGCAGTATTTT.

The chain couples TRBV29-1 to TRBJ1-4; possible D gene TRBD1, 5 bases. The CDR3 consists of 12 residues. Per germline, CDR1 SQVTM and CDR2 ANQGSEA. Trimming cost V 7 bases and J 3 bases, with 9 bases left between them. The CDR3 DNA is TGCAGCGCAGGGAAACCTAATGAAAAACTGTTTTTT. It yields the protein CSAGKPNEKLFF.

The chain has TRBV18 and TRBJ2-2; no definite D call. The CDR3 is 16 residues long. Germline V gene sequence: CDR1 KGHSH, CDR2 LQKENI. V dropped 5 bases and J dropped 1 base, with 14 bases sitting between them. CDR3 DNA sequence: TGTGCCAGCTCATCCCAGTCATTCTGGAACACCGGGGAGCTGTTTTTT. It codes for CASSSQSFWNTGELFF.

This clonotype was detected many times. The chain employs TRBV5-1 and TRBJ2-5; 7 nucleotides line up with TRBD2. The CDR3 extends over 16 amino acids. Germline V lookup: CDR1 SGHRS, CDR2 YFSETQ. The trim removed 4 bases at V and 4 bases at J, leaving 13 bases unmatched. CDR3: CASSRTSGVGSETQYF. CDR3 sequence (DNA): TGCGCCAGCAGCAGGACTAGTGGAGTAGGGTCAGAGACCCAGTACTTC. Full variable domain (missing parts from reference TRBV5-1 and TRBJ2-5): KAGVTQTPRYLIKTRGQQVTLSCSPISGHRSVSWYQQTPGQGLQFLFEYFSETQRNKGNFPGRFSGRQFSNSRSEMNVSTLELGDSALYLCASSRTSGVGSETQYFGPGTRLLVL.

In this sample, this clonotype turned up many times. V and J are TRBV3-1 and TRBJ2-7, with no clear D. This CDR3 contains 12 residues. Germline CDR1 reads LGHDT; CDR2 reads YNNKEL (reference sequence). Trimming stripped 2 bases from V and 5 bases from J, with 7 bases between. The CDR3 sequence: CASSQSRDEQYF. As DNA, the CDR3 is TGTGCCAGCAGCCAAAGCCGCGACGAGCAGTACTTC.

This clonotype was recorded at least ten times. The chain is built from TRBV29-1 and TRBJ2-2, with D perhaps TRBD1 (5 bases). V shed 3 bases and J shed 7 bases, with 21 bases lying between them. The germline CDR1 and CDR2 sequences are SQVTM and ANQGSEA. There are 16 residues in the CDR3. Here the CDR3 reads CSVDLSGQGVVGELFF. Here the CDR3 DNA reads TGCAGCGTTGACCTCAGTGGACAAGGAGTTGTCGGGGAGCTGTTTTTT.

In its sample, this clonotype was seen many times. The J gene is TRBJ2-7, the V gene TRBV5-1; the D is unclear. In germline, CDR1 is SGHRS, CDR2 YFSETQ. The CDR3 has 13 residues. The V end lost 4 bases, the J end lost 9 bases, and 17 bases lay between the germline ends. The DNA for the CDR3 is TGCGCCAGCAGCAACGCCGGGTCCCGCGGGCAGTACTTC. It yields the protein CASSNAGSRGQYF.

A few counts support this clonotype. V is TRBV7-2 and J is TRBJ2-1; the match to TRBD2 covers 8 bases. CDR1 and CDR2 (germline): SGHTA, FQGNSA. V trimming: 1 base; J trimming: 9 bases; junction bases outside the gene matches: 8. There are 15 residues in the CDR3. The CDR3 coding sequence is TGTGCCAGCAGCTTAGTAACAGGACTAGCAGGTGAGCAGTTCTTC. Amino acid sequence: CASSLVTGLAGEQFF.

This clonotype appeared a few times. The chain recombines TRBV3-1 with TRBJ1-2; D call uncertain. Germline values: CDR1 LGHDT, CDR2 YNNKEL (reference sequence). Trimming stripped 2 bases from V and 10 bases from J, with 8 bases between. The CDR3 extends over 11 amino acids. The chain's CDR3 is CASSQTRYYTF. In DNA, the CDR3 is TGTGCCAGCAGCCAAACTCGCTACTACACCTTC.

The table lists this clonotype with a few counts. The CDR3 nucleotides read TGTGCCAGCAGCAGAGGGCTGGAGCAGTTCTTC. Translated, it gives CASSRGLEQFF. V gene TRBV14 combines with J gene TRBJ2-1, with D perhaps TRBD2 (5 bases). V was pared by 5 bases and J by 10 bases, with 9 bases between. Germline V CDR1 and CDR2: SGHDN, FVKESK. The CDR3 covers 11 residues.